Below are 14 T cell receptor beta chains sequenced from a single sample in a study of OX40 agonist ivuxolimab in advanced cancers. TCRdb's copy holds only in-frame clones and misses some; the assay was immunoSEQ multiplex PCR. This repertoire shows roughly 75,000 clones, about 88% found once; its top ten account for approximately 1.1%. Here the sequenced sample was CD4+ or CD8+ T cells sorted from blood, taken in a trial of the OX40 agonist ivuxolimab. Source of these receptors: an adult with an advanced solid tumor such as melanoma, head and neck, liver or kidney cancer.

The V and J genes are TRBV28 and TRBJ1-5, with D hard to call. Germline assignment: CDR1 MDHEN and CDR2 SYDVKM. There are 13 residues in the CDR3. Trimming stripped 6 bases from V and 0 bases from J, with 6 bases between. CDR3: CASSTYSNQPQHF. CDR3 in DNA: TGTGCCAGCAGCACTTATAGCAATCAGCCCCAGCATTTT.

V and J are TRBV6-6 and TRBJ2-5; TRBD2 matches 10 bases. The CDR3 spans 12 residues. V was clipped by 8 bases and J by 5 bases; unmatched bases: 2. Germline V gene data show CDR1 as MNHNY and CDR2 as SVGAGI (reference sequence). The CDR3 region has the DNA TGTGCCAGCGCTAGCGGGAGTGAGACCCAGTACTTC. It codes for CASASGSETQYF.

This clone has only a few counts. The chain is built from TRBV19 and TRBJ2-7; D might be TRBD2 (6 bases). Germline V gene lookup returns CDR1 LNHDA and CDR2 SQIVND (reference sequence). The V end was cut by 6 bases, the J end by 3 bases, with 12 bases between. CDR3 size: 13 residues. CDR3 sequence reads: CASRGRPHYEQYF. CDR3 nucleotides: TGTGCCAGTAGGGGGAGGCCTCACTACGAGCAGTACTTC. The full variable domain, completed using reference TRBV19 and TRBJ2-7, is DGGITQSPKYLFRKEGQNVTLSCEQNLNHDAMYWYRQDPGQGLRLIYYSQIVNDFQKGDIAEGYSVSREKKESFPLTVTSAQKNPTAFYLCASRGRPHYEQYFGPGTRLTVT.

V is TRBV5-4 and J is TRBJ2-5; D might be TRBD2 (5 bases). Germline CDR1 SGHNT, CDR2 YYREEE (reference sequence). CDR3 length: 15 residues. The V and J ends lost 0 bases and 4 bases respectively, with 13 bases between them. CDR3 nucleotide sequence: TGTGCCAGCAGCTTGGACCTGAGGGCTGGAGAGACCCAGTACTTC. It codes for CASSLDLRAGETQYF.

This chain joins TRBV5-1 and TRBJ2-3; 12 bases are shared with TRBD2. The germline CDR1 and CDR2 sequences are SGHRS and YFSETQ. Trimming took 0 bases from V and 3 from J; bases not matched to a gene: 8. The CDR3 runs 18 residues. The CDR3 nucleotides read TGCGCCAGCAGCTTGGCCAGGACTAGCGGGAAGGAGACAGATACGCAGTATTTT. Protein: CASSLARTSGKETDTQYF.

V gene TRBV9 combines with J gene TRBJ2-1; D may match TRBD1 or TRBD2 (5 bases each). This CDR3 has 15 residues. Trimming removed 2 bases from V and 0 bases from J, with 9 bases in between. Per germline, CDR1 SGDLS and CDR2 YYNGEE. The CDR3 loop is CASSVRDGSYNEQFF. The CDR3 DNA follows: TGTGCCAGCAGCGTTCGGGACGGCTCCTACAATGAGCAGTTCTTC.

The chain recombines TRBV28 with TRBJ2-7; D not resolved. The CDR3 runs 12 residues. Looked up from germline, CDR1 is MDHEN and CDR2 is SYDVKM. Trimming took off 4 bases at V and 3 bases at J, with 7 bases between the two ends. This CDR3 reads CASSSSLYEQYF. CDR3 in DNA: TGTGCCAGCAGTTCCTCCCTCTACGAGCAGTACTTC.

The CDR3 loop is CASSLGAGGGRETQYF. CDR3 DNA sequence: TGCGCCAGCAGCTTGGGGGCCGGTGGAGGGCGCGAGACCCAGTACTTC. The chain is built from TRBV5-1 and TRBJ2-5, with D possibly matching TRBD2 (6 bases). Trimming took 0 bases from V and 5 from J, leaving 17 bases between them. This CDR3 is built from 16 residues. The V gene's germline CDR1 is SGHRS and CDR2 YFSETQ.

The genes are TRBV7-2 and TRBJ2-3; either TRBD1 or TRBD2 may supply D (5 bases each). The CDR3 loop spans 15 amino acids. Trimming removed 1 base at V and 1 base at J, with 9 bases between. CDR1 and CDR2 from the germline V gene are SGHTA and FQGNSA. The CDR3 is CASSLVGTGTDTQYF. CDR3 DNA: TGTGCCAGCAGCTTAGTGGGGACGGGCACAGATACGCAGTATTTT.

The V and J genes are TRBV19 and TRBJ1-1; D call uncertain. V lost 4 bases to trimming and J lost 4 bases, with 4 bases between them. CDR1 LNHDA and CDR2 SQIVND come from the germline V gene (reference sequence). This CDR3 has 11 residues. The CDR3 DNA reads as TGTGCCAGTAGTAGAAGCACTGAAGCTTTCTTT. Protein: CASSRSTEAFF.

The chain has TRBV5-1 and TRBJ2-1; TRBD2 aligns across 11 bases. V shed 0 bases, J shed 11 bases, and the junction held 10 bases outside the gene matches. Germline V gene data show CDR1 as SGHRS and CDR2 as YFSETQ. The CDR3 totals 16 residues. The CDR3 loop reads CASSLVASGGLDQQFF. For the CDR3, the DNA is TGCGCCAGCAGCTTGGTGGCTAGCGGGGGGCTGGATCAGCAGTTCTTC.

The table lists this clone with a count of one. V and J are TRBV6-1 and TRBJ2-1; 8 positions match TRBD2. Trimming cost V 7 bases and J 9 bases; bases outside gene matches: 14. Germline V gives CDR1 MNHNS, CDR2 SASEGT. The CDR3 length is 15 residues. The CDR3 coding sequence is TGTGCCAGCATTCGGGTACTAGCGGAGGGGGGTGAGCAGTTCTTC. The encoded protein is CASIRVLAEGGEQFF.

The gene calls are TRBV11-2 and TRBJ1-2, with unresolved D. Trimming removed 1 base from V and 6 bases from J, with 9 bases in between. Germline CDR1 and CDR2: SGHAT and FQNNGV. The CDR3 totals 13 residues. The DNA of the CDR3 is TGTGCCAGCAGCTTAGGCGGTGGCGATGGCTACACCTTC. This encodes CASSLGGGDGYTF.

The rearrangement joins TRBV4-1 to TRBJ1-2; perhaps TRBD1 as D (6 bases). Germline V gene lookup returns CDR1 MGHRA and CDR2 YSYEKL. The V and J ends lost 4 bases and 2 bases respectively, with 8 bases between them. This CDR3 contains 13 residues. The CDR3 loop is CASSPGANYGYTF. The CDR3 coding sequence is TGCGCCAGCAGCCCGGGGGCAAACTATGGCTACACCTTC.